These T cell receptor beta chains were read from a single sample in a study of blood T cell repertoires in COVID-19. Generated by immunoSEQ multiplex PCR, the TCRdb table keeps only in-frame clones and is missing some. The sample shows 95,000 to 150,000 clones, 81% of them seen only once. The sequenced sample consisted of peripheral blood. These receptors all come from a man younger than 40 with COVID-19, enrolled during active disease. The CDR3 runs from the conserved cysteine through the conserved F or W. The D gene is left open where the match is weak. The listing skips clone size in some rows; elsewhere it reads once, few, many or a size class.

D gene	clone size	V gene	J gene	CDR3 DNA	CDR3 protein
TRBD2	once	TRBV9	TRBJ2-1	TGTGCCAGCAGCGTAGAAAGAAGCTCGGGAGGGGGCAATGAGCAGTTCTTC	CASSVERSSGGGNEQFF
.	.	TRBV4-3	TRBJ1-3	TGCGCCAGCAGCCAATGGGGGGGACCTGGAAACACCATATATTTT	CASSQWGGPGNTIYF
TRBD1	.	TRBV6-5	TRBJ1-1	TGTGCCAGCAGCTACAGGGGAAGGACTGAAGCTTTCTTT	CASSYRGRTEAFF
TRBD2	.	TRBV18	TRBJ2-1	TGTGCCAGCTCACCACCGGGACTAGCGGGAGTCAATGAGCAGTTCTTC	CASSPPGLAGVNEQFF
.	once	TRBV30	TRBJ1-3	TGTGCCTCGGTTTTAGCGGGTTCTGGAAACACCATATATTTT	CASVLAGSGNTIYF
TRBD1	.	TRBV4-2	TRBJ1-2	TGTGCCAGCACCACAGGACAGGGCTATGGCTACACCTTC	CASTTGQGYGYTF
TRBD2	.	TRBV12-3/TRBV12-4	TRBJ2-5	TGTGCCAGCAGGGGACTAGTATTGTGGTCCCAGTACTTC	CASRGLVLWSQYF
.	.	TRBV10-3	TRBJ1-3	TGTGCCATCAGTGAGAACAGGGAGGGGTCTGGAAACACCATATATTTT	CAISENREGSGNTIYF
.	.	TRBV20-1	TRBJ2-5	TGCAGTGCTAGTCCTCCGGGGGAAAGGGAGACCCAGTACTTC	CSASPPGERETQYF
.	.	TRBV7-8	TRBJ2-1	TGTGCCAGCAGCTTAGCACCAGGCTTTATCTCCTACAATGAGCAGTTCTTC	CASSLAPGFISYNEQFF
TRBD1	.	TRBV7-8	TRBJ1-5	TGTGCCAGCAGCACTCGGACAGGGACTCAGCCCCAGCATTTT	CASSTRTGTQPQHF
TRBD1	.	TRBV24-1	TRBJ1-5	TGTGCCACCGCAGGACAGGGGAATCAGCCCCAGCATTTT	CATAGQGNQPQHF
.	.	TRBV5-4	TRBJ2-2	TGTGCCAGCAGCTTGGGCAGGGGTCACACCGGGGAGCTGTTTTTT	CASSLGRGHTGELFF
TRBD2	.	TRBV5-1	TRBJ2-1	TGCGCCAGCAGCTTACTAGCGGGGGTTAACAATGAGCAGTTCTTC	CASSLLAGVNNEQFF
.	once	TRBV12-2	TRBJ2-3	TGTGCAAGTCGCTTGAGCGGCCACACAGATACGCAGTATTTT	CASRLSGHTDTQYF
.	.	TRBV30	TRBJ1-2	TGTGCCTGGAGGGGCGGACAATTTTCCTATGGCTACACCTTC	CAWRGGQFSYGYTF
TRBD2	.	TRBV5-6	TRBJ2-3	TGTGCCAGCAGCTTTGGCAGCGGGAGGGCCTCAGATACGCAGTATTTT	CASSFGSGRASDTQYF
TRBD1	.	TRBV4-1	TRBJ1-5	TGCGCCAGCAGCCAAGAAAGGGGGCGAGGCAATCAGCCCCAGCATTTT	CASSQERGRGNQPQHF
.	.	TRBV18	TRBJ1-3	TGTGCCAGCTCACCAGGCCCGGGCTCTGGAAACACCATATATTTT	CASSPGPGSGNTIYF
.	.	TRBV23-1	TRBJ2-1	TGCGCCAGCAGTCAATCGGGGTCCAGGGTGTCCTACAATGAGCAGTTCTTC	CASSQSGSRVSYNEQFF
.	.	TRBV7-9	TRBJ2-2	TGTGCCAGCAGCTCCGATAGCTCCGGGGAGCTGTTTTTT	CASSSDSSGELFF
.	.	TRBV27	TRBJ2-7	TGTGCCAGCAGTCAAAATATTCCCGGGACTGACTCCTACGAGCAGTACTTC	CASSQNIPGTDSYEQYF
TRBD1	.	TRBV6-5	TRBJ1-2	TGTGCCAGCAGTCGGGACAGATCCTATGGCTACACCTTC	CASSRDRSYGYTF
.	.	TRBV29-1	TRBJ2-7	TGCAGCGTTCTGTACGGGAACCCCTACGAGCAGTACTTC	CSVLYGNPYEQYF
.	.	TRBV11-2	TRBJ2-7	TGTGCCAGCAGCTCCAGCAGGGTCGAGCAGTACTTC	CASSSSRVEQYF
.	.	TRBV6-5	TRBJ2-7	TGTGCCAGCAGTTACTTTAGTACCACTGAGCAGTACTTC	CASSYFSTTEQYF
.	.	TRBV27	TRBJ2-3	TGTGCCAGCAGTCACTGGGCTAGCACAGATACGCAGTATTTT	CASSHWASTDTQYF
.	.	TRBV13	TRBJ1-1	TGTGCCAGCAGCCCGGGGAGCGAGAACACTGAAGCTTTCTTT	CASSPGSENTEAFF
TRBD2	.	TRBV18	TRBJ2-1	TGTGCCAGCTCGGCCGGGACTAGCGGCAACAATGAGCAGTTCTTC	CASSAGTSGNNEQFF
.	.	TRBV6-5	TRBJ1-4	TGTGCCAGCAGTTACTCGTGGGGAGCCAGGGAAAAACTGTTTTTT	CASSYSWGAREKLFF
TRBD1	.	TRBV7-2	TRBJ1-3	TGTGCCAGCAGCACAGACAGGGTCTCGGGAAACACCATATATTTT	CASSTDRVSGNTIYF
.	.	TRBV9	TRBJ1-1	TGTGCCAGCAGCGTGGAGGGGCTGAACACTGAAGCTTTCTTT	CASSVEGLNTEAFF
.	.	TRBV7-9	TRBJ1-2	TGTGCCAGCAGCTTAGCTGCTAAGAACTATGGCTACACCTTC	CASSLAAKNYGYTF
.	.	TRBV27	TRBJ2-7	TGTGCCAGCAGCCCGGCTAAGGTACAGGGAATCTACGAGCAGTACTTC	CASSPAKVQGIYEQYF
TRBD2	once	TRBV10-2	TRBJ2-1	TGCGCCAGCAGTGGAACTAGCGGGAGGGATAATGAGCAGTTCTTC	CASSGTSGRDNEQFF
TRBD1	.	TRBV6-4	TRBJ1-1	TGTGCCAGCAGTGAAGAAGGGGGCATGGTCACTGAAGCTTTCTTT	CASSEEGGMVTEAFF
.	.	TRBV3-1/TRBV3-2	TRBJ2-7	TGTGCCAGCAGCCAGACAACCTACGAGCAGTACTTC	CASSQTTYEQYF
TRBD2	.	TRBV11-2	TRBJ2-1	TGTGCCAGCAGCAAACGAGGACTAGCGGGAGGTGGATTGGACAATGAGCAGTTCTTC	CASSKRGLAGGGLDNEQFF
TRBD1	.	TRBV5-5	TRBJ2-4	TGTGCCAGCAGCGGCGGGACAGGGGGCAAGGGTTGGGACATTCAGTACTTC	CASSGGTGGKGWDIQYF
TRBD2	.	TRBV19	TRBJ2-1	TGTGCCAGTAGTATCGGGCGGGGGGGCATAAATGAGCAGTTCTTC	CASSIGRGGINEQFF
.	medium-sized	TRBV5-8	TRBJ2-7	TGTGCCAGCAGCCCCAGTATGAGGGAGCAGTACTTC	CASSPSMREQYF
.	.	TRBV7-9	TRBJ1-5	TGTGCCAGCTCTATGGGCACACAGCCCCAGCATTTT	CASSMGTQPQHF